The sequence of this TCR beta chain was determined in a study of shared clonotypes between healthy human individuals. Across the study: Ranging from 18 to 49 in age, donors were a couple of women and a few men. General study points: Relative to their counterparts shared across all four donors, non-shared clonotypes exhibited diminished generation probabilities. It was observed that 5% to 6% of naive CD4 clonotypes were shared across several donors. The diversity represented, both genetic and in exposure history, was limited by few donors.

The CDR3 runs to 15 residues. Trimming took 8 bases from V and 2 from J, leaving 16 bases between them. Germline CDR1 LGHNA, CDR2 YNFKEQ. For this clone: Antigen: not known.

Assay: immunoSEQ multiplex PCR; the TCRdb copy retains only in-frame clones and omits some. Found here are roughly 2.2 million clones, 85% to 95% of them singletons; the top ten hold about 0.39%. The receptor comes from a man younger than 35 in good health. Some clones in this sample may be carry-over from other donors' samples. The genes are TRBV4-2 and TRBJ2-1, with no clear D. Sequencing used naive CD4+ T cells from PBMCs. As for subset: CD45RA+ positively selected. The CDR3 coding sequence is TGTGCCAGCGCCGTCCGACCACCCCCCTACAATGAGCAGTTCTTC. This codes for CASAVRPPPYNEQFF.